The clone carrying this T cell receptor beta chain has just one count. The sample originates from a study of OX40 agonist ivuxolimab in advanced cancers. Germline assignment: CDR1 MNHNY and CDR2 SVGAGI (reference sequence). The CDR3 totals 15 residues. Trimming shortened V by 5 bases and J by 0 bases, and 11 bases separated the two germline ends. Assay: immunoSEQ multiplex PCR; the TCRdb copy retains only in-frame clones and omits some. The sample carries approximately 14,000 clones, about 80% recorded once. This chain uses TRBV6-6 with TRBJ1-3; D is unclear. The specimen was CD4+ or CD8+ T cells sorted from blood, collected in a trial of the OX40 agonist ivuxolimab. This clonotype was sampled from an adult with an advanced solid tumor such as melanoma, head and neck, liver or kidney cancer. CDR3 DNA: TGTGCCAGCAGTCCCCTGGGAGGCTCTGGAAACACCATATATTTT. Its translation: CASSPLGGSGNTIYF.